The sequence of this T cell receptor (beta chain) was determined in a study of early T cells in non-severe SARS-CoV-2 infection. Findings of the study overall: Matching against VDJdb likely underestimated virus-specific expansions, favoring anti-spike CD8.

Looked up from germline, CDR1 is DFQATT and CDR2 is SNEGSKA (reference sequence). The ends were cut back, 7 bases at V and 3 bases at J, with 10 bases in the middle. This CDR3 has 12 residues. This clonotype has at least ten counts. Its target is unknown. The protocol attached unique molecular identifiers to individual cDNA molecules. TCRdb called the 5' RACE reads again in MiXCR, with one record for every CDR3 protein. Among 100,000 to 130,000 distinct CDR3 sequences listed, more than 9.5% were seen once. The sample taken for sequencing was whole blood. This chain joins TRBV20-1 and TRBJ1-5, with D possibly TRBD1 on 5 matching bases. The sequence came from an adult who was a healthcare worker with PCR-confirmed SARS-CoV-2 infection or an uninfected control (not recorded which). The CDR3 region has the DNA TGCAGTGTCGGGGGTTACAATCAGCCCCAGCATTTT. Residues: CSVGGYNQPQHF.